The clone carrying this TCR beta chain was counted many times. Its target is unknown. The sample comes from a study of T cells after posttransplantation cyclophosphamide. Study results and limitations: Later blood repertoires were often dominated by clones from the donor CD8+ memory compartment. Tissue-infiltrating T cells from skin or gut overlapped little with blood T cells. Recipient CMV seropositivity and CMV reactivation strongly tracked TRB clonality.

The CDR3 is 14 residues long. The V gene's germline CDR1 is LGHNA and CDR2 YSLEER. V shed 4 bases and J 4 bases; nucleotides not matched to a gene: 0. Repertoires were generated with immunoSEQ multiplex PCR, while TCRdb's copy carries only in-frame clones and drops some. The data list around 34,000 clones, none observed once; 6.5% to 7% falls to the top ten. The clonotype was recovered from a woman in her forties or fifties in good health and a related stem cell transplant donor. The J gene is TRBJ2-1, the V gene TRBV4-3; 11 bases align to TRBD2. Sequencing was carried out using PBMCs. The CDR3, as DNA: TGCGCCAGCAGCCGACTAGCGGGATACAATGAGCAGTTCTTC. Protein: CASSRLAGYNEQFF.